This T cell receptor (beta chain) was profiled in a study of T cells in Graves' hyperthyroidism and ophthalmopathy (dated by TCRdb to between 2018 and 2021). Study-wide context: Peripheral blood was sampled at the time of initial diagnosis, prior to any treatment. Once sampling was done, hyperthyroidism patients were given methimazole at a starting dose of 30 mg daily, whereas ophthalmopathy patients were given high-dose intravenous methylprednisolone. Prospective prediction of ophthalmopathy was tested in an independent validation cohort of approximately 18 hyperthyroidism patients and 17 patients who later progressed to ophthalmopathy. The study also compared thyroid tissue and blood T-cell repertoires from a handful of Graves' hyperthyroidism patients. TCR Vbeta CDR3 sequencing of roughly 140 peripheral blood samples (43 ophthalmopathy, approximately 80 hyperthyroidism and roughly 17 progressor patients) is reported in the paper. A discovery cohort of roughly 100 patients, roughly 45 with Graves' ophthalmopathy and 57 with stable Graves' hyperthyroidism, was used to find distinguishing TCR V-J signatures. For training and testing, the 100 or so patients in the discovery cohort were randomly divided in a 7:3 ratio. General findings and caveats noted by the study authors: During validation, the model predicted progression to ophthalmopathy a median of around 6 months ahead of onset, with roughly 65% sensitivity and about 72% specificity. No statistical method was used to fix the sample size in advance, and group allocation was not hidden from the investigators. Ophthalmopathy was separated from stable hyperthyroidism by a 13 V-J signature model, with around 90% sensitivity and about 81% specificity obtained in cross-validation and 80%/75% obtained in testing. Most expanded thyroid clonotypes (frequency above 0.001) were also found in blood, which suggests that blood repertoires may mirror thyroid immune responses.

Amplification of TCR beta CDR3 regions was carried out from RNA transcripts. The TCR CDR3 was subjected to a first round of RT-PCR using the HTBI primer set and the Qiagen OneStep RT-PCR kit. A second multiplex PCR round built the libraries, followed by size selection and purification. Sequencing of the libraries was done on an Illumina HiSeq2000 using paired-end 100 bp reads. The study's own analysis went as follows. Raw data were processed with SOAPnuke, discarding reads with adapters, uncalled bases, mean Phred below 15, or no exact constant-primer or identifier match. High-quality paired reads were merged with COPE v1.2.5, and unique nucleotide sequences were defined as clonotypes. MiTCR v1.1 was used to align clonotypes to the IMGT TRBV, TRBD and TRBJ reference segments. Only V-J combinations with frequency above 0.0001, covering 98% to 99.2% of repertoires, were analysed. The TCS score was defined as the ratio of F50 (clonal expansion) to E x V (chaos), calculated using BLOSUM62-based TCRdist between CDR3 peptides within each V-J. Welch's t-statistics and random forest reduced roughly 500 V-J features to some 14, which were used in a naive Bayes classifier (R e1071). TCRdb passed the public sequencing reads through fastp at Q25 and MiXCR, retaining productive beta sequences. Entries that share a CDR3 protein sequence are merged under the most common genes and DNA. The V and J calls and clone size are TCRdb's, not the authors'. The sample table holds approximately 700,000 distinct CDR3 sequences, of which about 16% were seen once. Roughly 8% of the sample goes to the ten largest clones.

There are 16 amino acids in the CDR3, from cysteine to phenylalanine inclusive. The only DNA kept is the CDR3, 48 bases in frame from the first base. CDR1 and CDR2 are drawn from the germline V gene: SGHRS, YFSETQ. V lost 4 bases and J lost 6 bases, and the count of bases not matched to a germline gene is 10. A patient counted as having stable Graves' hyperthyroidism if no progression to ophthalmopathy occurred over 18 months of follow-up. The hyperthyroidism patients were between 18 and 65 years old and newly diagnosed, with a disease duration of less than 2 months. Any patient with an uncontrolled infection, another autoimmune disease, pregnancy or lactation was excluded. Diagnoses were established on the basis of clinical symptoms, serum thyroxine and TRAb, thyroid ultrasound, and orbital computed tomography. PBMCs were separated from roughly 9.3 ml of fresh peripheral blood using Ficoll-Paque density gradient centrifugation. Trizol reagent was used to extract total RNA, and RNA quality was then checked on an Agilent 2100 Bioanalyzer.

A single count supports this clonotype. Its antigen target is currently unknown. Being one base from a much bigger clone, this may be a read error. Recombination joined TRBV5-1 with TRBJ2-1, with 10 junctional bases fitting TRBD1. This TCR derives from a man aged 18 to 29 with Graves' hyperthyroidism. Sequencing was carried out using blood. CDR3 loop: CASSVTGGAGTNEQFF. The base sequence is TGCGCCAGCAGCGTGACAGGGGGCGCTGGGACCAATGAGCAGTTCTTC.